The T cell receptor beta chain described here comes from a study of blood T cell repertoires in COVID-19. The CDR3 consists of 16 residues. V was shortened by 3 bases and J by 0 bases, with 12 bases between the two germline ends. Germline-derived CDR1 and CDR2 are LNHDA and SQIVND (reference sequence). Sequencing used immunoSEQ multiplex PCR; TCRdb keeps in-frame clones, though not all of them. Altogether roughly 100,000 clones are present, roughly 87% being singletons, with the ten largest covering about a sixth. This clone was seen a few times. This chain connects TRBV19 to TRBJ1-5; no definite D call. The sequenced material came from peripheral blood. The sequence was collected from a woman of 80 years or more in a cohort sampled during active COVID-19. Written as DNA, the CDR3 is TGTGCCAGTAGTATCCGGCGGATAGATAGCAATCAGCCCCAGCATTTT. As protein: CASSIRRIDSNQPQHF.